This T cell receptor (beta chain) was captured in a study of cytomegalovirus exposure and HLA in healthy donors. In the PCR, 60 Vbeta and 13 Jbeta primers were used. Measured with immunoSEQ multiplex PCR; TCRdb has only the in-frame clones, and not every one. The data show 150,000 or so clones, roughly 80% seen once. Germline CDR1 MNHEY, CDR2 SVGAGI. The CDR3 extends over 15 amino acids. Trimming at V came to 0 bases and at J to 8 bases, leaving 3 bases not matched to a gene. The sequence derives from a male donor in good health and CMV-seropositive. V gene TRBV6-5 combines with J gene TRBJ2-1; TRBD1 matches 11 bases. The sample consisted of PBMCs. The CDR3 nucleotides are TGTGCCAGCAGTTACTCTGGACAGGGGGCTTATGAGCAGTTCTTC. Translated, it gives CASSYSGQGAYEQFF.